One and the same sample provided the 27 T cell receptor beta chains below, sequenced in a study of blood T cells in healthy people across ages (dated by TCRdb to the mid-2010s). Library preparation was by 5' RACE. TCRdb lists the instrument as Illumina HiSeq 2500. A second PCR of about 7 to 12 cycles was run with a J-beta primer mix and a sample-barcoded 5' primer. TCRdb handled the public reads itself, with Q25 trimming in fastp and clone calling in MiXCR, and kept productive beta chains. Every distinct CDR3 protein forms one entry, paired with its most common genes and DNA. The sample contains about 1,800,000 distinct CDR3 sequences, roughly 30% of them found a single time. Of the sample, roughly 8% falls within the top ten clones. Sequencing input: blood. The receptors come from a woman aged 30 to 39 in good health.

There are a few counts of this clonotype. Compared with germline, one end of the junction differs, possibly owing to a read error. V gene TRBV4-1 combines with J gene TRBJ2-1; 9 bases are a match to TRBD1. Germline V gene sequence: CDR1 MGHRA, CDR2 YSYEKL. This CDR3 region has 16 residues. CDR3 sequence: CANSQPRGQGYNEQFF. The CDR3 nucleotides are TGCGCCAACAGCCAACCCCGAGGACAGGGGTACAATGAGCAGTTCTTC.

The J gene is TRBJ2-1, the V gene TRBV5-1; TRBD2 matches 12 bases. This CDR3 contains 15 residues. Losses at the gene ends were 2 bases for V and 10 bases for J; bases not matched to a gene: 7. CDR1 and CDR2 (germline): SGHRS, YFSETQ. This chain's CDR3 is CASSFSTSGGTEQFF. The CDR3 nucleotides read TGCGCCAGCAGCTTTTCTACTAGCGGGGGGACCGAGCAGTTCTTC.

This chain joins TRBV20-1 and TRBJ2-7; D call uncertain. V was clipped by 0 bases and J by 0 bases, with 12 bases between them. Looked up from germline, CDR1 is DFQATT and CDR2 is SNEGSKA (reference sequence). The CDR3 spans 15 residues. CDR3 DNA: TGCAGTGCTAGAGATTTGGAGACGGTCTCCTACGAGCAGTACTTC. Translated, it gives CSARDLETVSYEQYF.

On this clonotype: A much larger clone is a single base away; this may be a read error. V and J are TRBV11-2 and TRBJ2-5; D is possibly TRBD1 (6 bases). The CDR3 spans 15 residues. V lost 4 bases to trimming and J lost 4 bases, with 16 bases between them. Germline CDR1 is SGHAT and CDR2 is FQNNGV. The CDR3 is CASSWRQGYRETQYF. CDR3 nucleotide sequence: TGTGCCAGCAGCTGGAGGCAGGGGTACCGAGAGACCCAGTACTTC.

The chain joins TRBV10-3 to TRBJ2-7; D is ambiguous. The J call may be mistaken, given a closer DNA end match to TRBJ2-5. Germline CDR1 ENHRY, CDR2 SYGVKD. The length of the CDR3 is 13 residues. For the CDR3, the DNA is TGTGCCATCAGCCCGGCACCCCGAGAGACCCAGTACTTC. This sequence encodes CAISPAPRETQYF.

This clonotype appeared a few times. DNA for the CDR3: TGTGCCAGCAGCGTAGATGGCAGGGTAGGCGAGCAGTACTTC. This sequence encodes CASSVDGRVGEQYF. This chain uses TRBV9 with TRBJ2-7; D possibly corresponds to TRBD1 (5 bases). Trimming removed 0 bases at V and 6 bases at J, with 13 bases between. Germline CDR1 and CDR2: SGDLS and YYNGEE. The CDR3 is 14 amino acids.

This clonotype has a handful of counts. The chain is built from TRBV28 and TRBJ2-7, with no clear D. The CDR3 runs 12 residues. Trimming pared 6 bases from V and 4 bases from J, leaving 10 bases between. CDR1 and CDR2 from the germline V gene are MDHEN and SYDVKM. The CDR3 here is CASRTPQYEQYF. In DNA, the CDR3 is TGTGCCAGCAGGACACCCCAGTACGAGCAGTACTTC.

To note about this clonotype: Being one base from a much bigger clone, this may be a read error. The chain combines TRBV29-1 with TRBJ1-2, with a tentative D call TRBD1 (5 bases). CDR1 is SQVTM, CDR2 ANQGSEA, per germline. CDR3 length equals 13 residues. CDR3 coding DNA: TGCAACGGGACGGGAGATGGGTATCATGGCTACACCTTC. This encodes CNGTGDGYHGYTF.

Regarding this clonotype: This may come from a read error, since a much larger clone is one base off. The chain is built from TRBV29-1 and TRBJ1-1, with TRBD1 matching over 9 bases. Germline V gene data show CDR1 as SQVTM and CDR2 as ANQGSEA. CDR3 size: 12 residues. Trimming cost V 7 bases and J 4 bases; bases outside gene matches: 4. CDR3 coding DNA: TGCAGCGGGGACAGGGATACCACTGAAGCTTTCTTT. It is translated as CSGDRDTTEAFF.

This clonotype was seen a handful of times. The chain recombines TRBV20-1 with TRBJ2-4; D call uncertain. V was pared by 2 bases and J by 0 bases, with 14 bases between. The CDR3 spans 16 residues. CDR1 is DFQATT and CDR2 is SNEGSKA in the germline V gene (reference sequence). The CDR3 DNA is TGCAGTGCTAGACCAACGGGCTTAGTAGCCAAAAACATTCAGTACTTC. This sequence encodes CSARPTGLVAKNIQYF.

This chain links TRBV10-3 with TRBJ2-7; no clear D. CDR3 size: 13 residues. Germline assignment: CDR1 ENHRY and CDR2 SYGVKD. Trimming left V 7 bases short and J 3 bases short, with 13 bases between. Written as DNA, the CDR3 is TGTGCCATCAAAGTGGAGAGCAGCTACGAGCAGTACTTC. It translates to CAIKVESSYEQYF.

A single count supports this clonotype. This may be a read error: a much more frequent sequence differs by one nucleotide. V gene TRBV27 combines with J gene TRBJ2-1; perhaps TRBD2 as D (5 bases). Trimming took 8 bases from V and 6 from J, leaving 14 bases between them. CDR3 size: 13 residues. The germline CDR1 and CDR2 sequences are MNHEY and SMNVEV (reference sequence). The CDR3 loop reads CASGNGVPNEQFF. The CDR3 DNA reads TGTGCCAGCGGCAACGGGGTTCCCAATGAGCAGTTCTTC.

The table lists this clonotype with a few counts. The rearrangement uses TRBV10-2 and TRBJ1-1; 7 bases match TRBD1. This CDR3 has 15 amino acids. Germline CDR1 WSHSY, CDR2 SAAADI. V shed 1 base, J shed 5 bases, and the junction held 7 bases outside the gene matches. Written as DNA, the CDR3 is TGCGCCAGCAGTGAGTTGGTAACGACAGGGACTGAAGCTTTCTTT. It encodes CASSELVTTGTEAFF.

This clonotype was detected many times. The rearrangement links TRBV20-1 to TRBJ1-2, with D possibly matching TRBD1 (5 bases). The CDR3 extends over 12 amino acids. CDR1 is DFQATT and CDR2 is SNEGSKA in the germline V gene (reference sequence). The ends were cut back, 3 bases at V and 8 bases at J, with 13 bases in the middle. The CDR3 protein is CSASTRASGYTF. The CDR3 DNA reads as TGCAGTGCTAGTACCAGGGCTTCGGGCTACACCTTC.

V and J are TRBV5-6 and TRBJ1-1; D is ambiguous. In germline, CDR1 is SGHDT, CDR2 YYEEEE. The CDR3 covers 13 residues. V shed 3 bases and J shed 11 bases, with 17 bases lying between them. The CDR3 is CASSSVSRERAFF. The DNA of the CDR3 is TGTGCCAGCAGCTCCGTAAGCCGGGAACGGGCTTTCTTT. The whole variable domain, filled in from reference TRBV5-6 and TRBJ1-1, reads DAGVTQSPTHLIKTRGQQVTLRCSPKSGHDTVSWYQQALGQGPQFIFQYYEEEERQRGNFPDRFSGHQFPNYSSELNVNALLLGDSALYLCASSSVSRERAFFGQGTRLTVV.

This clonotype was found a few times. The J gene is TRBJ2-4, the V gene TRBV5-6; D perhaps matches TRBD2 (7 bases). The CDR3 sequence is 19 residues long. The ends were cut back, 4 bases at V and 0 bases at J, with 23 bases in the middle. The germline CDR1 and CDR2 sequences are SGHDT and YYEEEE. CDR3 residues: CASSPMGGSGALAKNIQYF. DNA for the CDR3: TGTGCCAGCAGCCCGATGGGGGGGTCAGGGGCCTTAGCCAAAAACATTCAGTACTTC.

The rearrangement uses TRBV20-1 and TRBJ2-1; 14 bases match TRBD2. The length of the CDR3 is 20 residues. V was clipped by 3 bases and J by 1 base; unmatched bases: 14. Germline V gene lookup returns CDR1 DFQATT and CDR2 SNEGSKA (reference sequence). The CDR3 sequence is CSASGFRLAGGPRSYNEQFF. CDR3 nucleotide sequence: TGCAGTGCTAGCGGTTTTCGACTAGCGGGAGGGCCGAGGTCCTACAATGAGCAGTTCTTC.

The chain joins TRBV6-2 or TRBV6-3 to TRBJ2-4, with 7 bases lining up with TRBD2. V gave up 3 bases and J gave up 13 bases; unmatched junction bases: 18. The CDR3 loop spans 16 amino acids. Germline lookup yields CDR1 MNHEY and CDR2 SVGEGT. As DNA, the CDR3 is TGTGCCAGCAGTTATGAGCCTAGCGGAACCTACAATGAGCAGTACTTC. Amino acid sequence: CASSYEPSGTYNEQYF.

The chain combines TRBV4-1 with TRBJ2-1; 12 bases align to TRBD1. The CDR3 sequence is 16 residues long. Trimming cost V 3 bases and J 6 bases; bases outside gene matches: 6. CDR1 is MGHRA and CDR2 is YSYEKL in the germline V gene. The CDR3 loop is CASSQGDRGLGNEQFF. In DNA form, the CDR3 reads TGCGCCAGCAGCCAGGGGGACAGGGGGCTCGGCAATGAGCAGTTCTTC.

The table lists this clonotype with many counts. V usage is TRBV21-1 and J usage is TRBJ2-4; the table's TRBD1 call for D was not verified on the DNA. TRBV21-1 is deemed a pseudogene. This CDR3 is 14 amino acids long. The CDR3 loop reads CASSSGGAKNIQYF. The CDR3 bases are TGTGCCAGCAGCTCAGGGGGGGCCAAAAACATTCAGTACTTC.

The chain is built from TRBV12-3 or TRBV12-4 and TRBJ2-2, with unresolved D. V dropped 6 bases and J dropped 3 bases, with 11 bases sitting between them. CDR3 length equals 14 residues. The CDR3 region has the DNA TGTGCCAGCAGCCTTGTGGGGTACACCGGGGAGCTGTTTTTT. Its translation is CASSLVGYTGELFF.

The table lists this clonotype with many counts. The V call is TRBV12-3 or TRBV12-4, the J call TRBJ1-2, with D possibly being TRBD1 (5 bases). The length of the CDR3 is 14 residues. V dropped 6 bases and J dropped 6 bases, with 17 bases sitting between them. CDR3 nucleotides: TGTGCCAGCAGCCCCGAGGTCCCAGGGAATGGCTACACCTTC. Translation gives CASSPEVPGNGYTF.

This rearrangement joins TRBV5-5 to TRBJ1-5, with 7 bases lining up with TRBD1. Germline CDR1 and CDR2: SGHKS and YYEKEE (reference sequence). The trim removed 0 bases at V and 1 base at J, leaving 4 bases unmatched. The CDR3 totals 16 residues. The CDR3 region is CASSLVQGTSNQPQHF. CDR3 DNA sequence: TGTGCCAGCAGCTTGGTACAGGGGACGAGCAATCAGCCCCAGCATTTT. The full variable domain, in which reference TRBV5-5 and TRBJ1-5 provide the parts outside the CDR3, is DAGVTQSPTHLIKTRGQQVTLRCSPISGHKSVSWYQQVLGQGPQFIFQYYEKEERGRGNFPDRFSARQFPNYSSELNVNALLLGDSALYLCASSLVQGTSNQPQHFGDGTRLSIL.

The chain links TRBV25-1 to TRBJ1-4; 8 positions agree with TRBD1. Germline CDR1 reads MGHDK; CDR2 reads SYGVNS. There are 12 residues in the CDR3. Germline trimming cut 7 bases from V and 8 bases from J; bases unmatched to any gene: 3. The CDR3 region is CASNRGSEKLFF. The CDR3, as DNA: TGTGCCAGCAACAGGGGGAGCGAAAAACTGTTTTTT.

This clonotype was recorded a few times. This sequence joins TRBV4-3 and TRBJ1-5; D uncertain. CDR3 length equals 13 residues. CDR1 is LGHNA and CDR2 is YSLEER in the germline V gene. The V and J ends lost 1 base and 7 bases respectively, with 8 bases between them. The CDR3 sequence: CASSQGELQPQHF. The CDR3 nucleotides are TGCGCCAGCAGCCAAGGAGAGTTGCAGCCCCAGCATTTT.

This clonotype was recorded at least ten times. The chain combines TRBV6-1 with TRBJ2-1; D uncertain. The CDR3 is 14 amino acids. Trimming took off 8 bases at V and 3 bases at J, with 14 bases between the two ends. The V gene's germline CDR1 is MNHNS and CDR2 SASEGT. As DNA, the CDR3 is TGTGCCAGCCTAAGGGATCTAGTCTACAATGAGCAGTTCTTC. It specifies CASLRDLVYNEQFF.

This clonotype was seen repeatedly, ten times or more. J is TRBJ2-7 and V is TRBV12-5, with 7 bases lining up with TRBD1. The CDR3 is 15 residues long. Looked up from germline, CDR1 is LGHNT and CDR2 is FRNRAP. V lost 6 bases, J lost 6 bases, and 14 bases stayed unmatched. As DNA, the CDR3 is TGTGCTAGTGGGAAGACGTCGGGACAGCTAGGCGAGCAGTACTTC. Its protein is CASGKTSGQLGEQYF.